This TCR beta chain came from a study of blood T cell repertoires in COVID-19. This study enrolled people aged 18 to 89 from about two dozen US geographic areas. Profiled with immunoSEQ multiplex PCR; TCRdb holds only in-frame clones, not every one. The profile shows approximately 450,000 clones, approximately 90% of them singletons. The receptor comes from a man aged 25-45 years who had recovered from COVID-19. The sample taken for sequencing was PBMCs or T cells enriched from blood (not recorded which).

The CDR3 DNA follows: TGTGCCAGCAGTGACGGGGGGGCTGAAGCTTTCTTT. Translated: CASSDGGAEAFF. V and J are TRBV2 and TRBJ1-1, with D tentatively TRBD1 (5 bases). The CDR3 consists of 12 residues. Germline V gene sequence: CDR1 SNHLY, CDR2 FYNNEI. V lost 3 bases and J 6 bases, leaving 8 bases between the germline ends.